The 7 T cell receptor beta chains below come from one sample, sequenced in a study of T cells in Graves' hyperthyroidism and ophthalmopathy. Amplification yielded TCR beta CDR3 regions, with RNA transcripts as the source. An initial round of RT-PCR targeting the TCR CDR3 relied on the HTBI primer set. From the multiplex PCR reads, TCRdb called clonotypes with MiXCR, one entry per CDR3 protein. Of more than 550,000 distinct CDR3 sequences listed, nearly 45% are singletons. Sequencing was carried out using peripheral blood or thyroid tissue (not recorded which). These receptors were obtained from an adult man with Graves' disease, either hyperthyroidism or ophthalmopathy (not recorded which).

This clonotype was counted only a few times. In DNA, the CDR3 is TGTGCCAGCAGTCGACAGGGCGATGAAAAACTGTTTTTT. Its translation: CASSRQGDEKLFF. The V and J genes are TRBV2 and TRBJ1-4; TRBD1 matches 7 bases. Germline lookup yields CDR1 SNHLY and CDR2 FYNNEI. The CDR3 contains 13 residues. Trimming removed 5 bases from V and 6 bases from J; junction bases left unmatched: 3.

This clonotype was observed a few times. CDR3 sequence reads: CASSIPGQKFEYGYTF. The CDR3 coding sequence is TGTGCCAGTAGTATCCCGGGACAGAAATTCGAGTATGGCTACACCTTC. V is TRBV19 and J is TRBJ1-2; 7 bases are a match to TRBD1. Losses at the gene ends were 3 bases for V and 5 bases for J; bases not matched to a gene: 12. Germline V lookup: CDR1 LNHDA, CDR2 SQIVND (reference sequence). The CDR3 runs to 16 residues. Supplemented by reference TRBV19 and TRBJ1-2, the full variable domain reads DGGITQSPKYLFRKEGQNVTLSCEQNLNHDAMYWYRQDPGQGLRLIYYSQIVNDFQKGDIAEGYSVSREKKESFPLTVTSAQKNPTAFYLCASSIPGQKFEYGYTFGSGTRLTVV.

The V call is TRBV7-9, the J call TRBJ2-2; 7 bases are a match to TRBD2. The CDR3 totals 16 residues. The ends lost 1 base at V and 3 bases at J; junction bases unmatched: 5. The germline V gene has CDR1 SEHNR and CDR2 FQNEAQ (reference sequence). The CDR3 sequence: CASSLGLAEYTGELFF. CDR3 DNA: TGTGCCAGCAGCTTAGGACTAGCCGAATACACCGGGGAGCTGTTTTTT. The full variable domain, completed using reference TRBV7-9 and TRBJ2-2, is DTGVSQNPRHKITKRGQNVTFRCDPISEHNRLYWYRQTLGQGPEFLTYFQNEAQLEKSRLLSDRFSAERPKGSFSTLEIQRTEQGDSAMYLCASSLGLAEYTGELFFGEGSRLTVL.

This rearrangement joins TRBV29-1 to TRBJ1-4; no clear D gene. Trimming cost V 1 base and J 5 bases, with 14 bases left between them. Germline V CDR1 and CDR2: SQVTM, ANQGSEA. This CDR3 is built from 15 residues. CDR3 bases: TGCAGCGTTGAAGGGAGCCGCGGGAAAAATGAAAAACTGTTTTTT. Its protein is CSVEGSRGKNEKLFF.

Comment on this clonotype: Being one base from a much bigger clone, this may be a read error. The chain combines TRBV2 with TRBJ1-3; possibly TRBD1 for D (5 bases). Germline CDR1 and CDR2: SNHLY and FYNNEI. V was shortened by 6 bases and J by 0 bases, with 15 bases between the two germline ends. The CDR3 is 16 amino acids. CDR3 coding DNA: TGTGCCAGCAGCTTAGCGGGACGGAGCTCTGGAAACACCATATATTTT. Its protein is CASSLAGRSSGNTIYF.

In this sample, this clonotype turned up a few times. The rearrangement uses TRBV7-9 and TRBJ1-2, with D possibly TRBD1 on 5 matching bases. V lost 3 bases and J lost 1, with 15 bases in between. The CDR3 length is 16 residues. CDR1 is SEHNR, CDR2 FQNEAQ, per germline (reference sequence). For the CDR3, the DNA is TGTGCCAGCAGCTTGGTTCTCGGGACGATTAACTATGGCTACACCTTC. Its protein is CASSLVLGTINYGYTF.

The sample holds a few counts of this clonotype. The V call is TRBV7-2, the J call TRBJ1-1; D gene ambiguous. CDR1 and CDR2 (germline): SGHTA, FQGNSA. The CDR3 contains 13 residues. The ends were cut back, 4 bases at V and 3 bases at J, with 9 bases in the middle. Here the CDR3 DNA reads TGTGCCAGCAGCTGGGGTAGGGACACTGAAGCTTTCTTT. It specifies CASSWGRDTEAFF.